The table lists the clone carrying this TCR beta chain with many counts. Its antigen is unidentified. TCRdb redid the calling of the 5' RACE reads with MiXCR, one entry per CDR3 protein. The sample records around 650,000 distinct CDR3 sequences, under 8.5% being singletons. This sample was included in a study of identical twins. Study-level results: Abundant beta clonotypes from cord blood had fewer insertions, unlike memory repertoires, which showed none.

With 6 bases removed from V and 2 bases from J, the gap between germline ends came to 8 bases. The CDR3 loop spans 12 amino acids. Germline V gene lookup returns CDR1 SGHRS and CDR2 YFSETQ. These records were also assigned to another study, of yellow fever vaccine responses in identical twins.

The sequence came from a woman between 18 and 29 years old in good health. V gene TRBV5-1 combines with J gene TRBJ2-5; D remains ambiguous. Sequencing was done on a sample of PBMCs. The CDR3 here is CASMENQETQYF. CDR3 coding DNA: TGCGCCAGCATGGAGAATCAAGAGACCCAGTACTTC. Based on the CDR3 plus reference TRBV5-1 and TRBJ2-5, the full variable domain is KAGVTQTPRYLIKTRGQQVTLSCSPISGHRSVSWYQQTPGQGLQFLFEYFSETQRNKGNFPGRFSGRQFSNSRSEMNVSTLELGDSALYLCASMENQETQYFGPGTRLLVL.